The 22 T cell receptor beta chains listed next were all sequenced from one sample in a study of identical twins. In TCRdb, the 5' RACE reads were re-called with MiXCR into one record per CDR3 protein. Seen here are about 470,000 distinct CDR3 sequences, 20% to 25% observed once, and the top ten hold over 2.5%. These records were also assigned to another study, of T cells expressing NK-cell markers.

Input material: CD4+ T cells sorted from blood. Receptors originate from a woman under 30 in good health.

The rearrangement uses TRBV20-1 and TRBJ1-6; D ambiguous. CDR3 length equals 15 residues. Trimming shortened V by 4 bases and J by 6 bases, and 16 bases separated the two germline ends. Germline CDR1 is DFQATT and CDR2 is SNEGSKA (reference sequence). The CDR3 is CSATSSDRFNSPLHF. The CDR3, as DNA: TGCAGTGCTACAAGTTCGGACCGATTTAATTCACCCCTCCACTTT.

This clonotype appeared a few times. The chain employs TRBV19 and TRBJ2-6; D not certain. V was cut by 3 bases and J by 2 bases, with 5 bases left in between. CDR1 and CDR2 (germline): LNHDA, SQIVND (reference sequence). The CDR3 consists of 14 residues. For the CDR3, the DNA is TGTGCCAGTAGTATTGGGGCTGGGGCCAACGTCCTGACTTTC. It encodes CASSIGAGANVLTF. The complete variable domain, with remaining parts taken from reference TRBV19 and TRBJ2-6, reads DGGITQSPKYLFRKEGQNVTLSCEQNLNHDAMYWYRQDPGQGLRLIYYSQIVNDFQKGDIAEGYSVSREKKESFPLTVTSAQKNPTAFYLCASSIGAGANVLTFGAGSRLTVL.

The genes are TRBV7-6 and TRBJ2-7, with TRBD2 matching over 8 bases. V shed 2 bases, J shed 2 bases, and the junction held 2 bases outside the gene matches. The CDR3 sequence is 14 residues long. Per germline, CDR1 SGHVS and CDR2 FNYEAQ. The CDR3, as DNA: TGTGCCAGCAGCTTACGGGGGGGTCCCTACGAGCAGTACTTC. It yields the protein CASSLRGGPYEQYF.

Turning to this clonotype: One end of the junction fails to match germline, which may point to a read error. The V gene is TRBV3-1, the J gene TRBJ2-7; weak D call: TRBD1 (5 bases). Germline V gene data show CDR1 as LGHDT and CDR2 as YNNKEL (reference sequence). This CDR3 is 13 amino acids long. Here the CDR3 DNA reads TGTGCCAGCAGCCCGGACATCTCCTACGGGCAGTACTTC. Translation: CASSPDISYGQYF.

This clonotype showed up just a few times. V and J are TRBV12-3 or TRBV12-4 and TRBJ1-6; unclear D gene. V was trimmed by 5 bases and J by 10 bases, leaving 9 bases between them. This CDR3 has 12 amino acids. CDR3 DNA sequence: TGTGCCAGCAGTGCCGGAGGGTCACCCCTCCACTTT. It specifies CASSAGGSPLHF.

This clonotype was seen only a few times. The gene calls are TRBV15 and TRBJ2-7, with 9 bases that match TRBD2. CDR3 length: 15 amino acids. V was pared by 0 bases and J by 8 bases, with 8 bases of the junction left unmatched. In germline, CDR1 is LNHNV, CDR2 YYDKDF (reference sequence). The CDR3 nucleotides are TGTGCCACCAGCAGAGATAGACTAGCGGTCTTGCAGCAGTACTTC. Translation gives CATSRDRLAVLQQYF.

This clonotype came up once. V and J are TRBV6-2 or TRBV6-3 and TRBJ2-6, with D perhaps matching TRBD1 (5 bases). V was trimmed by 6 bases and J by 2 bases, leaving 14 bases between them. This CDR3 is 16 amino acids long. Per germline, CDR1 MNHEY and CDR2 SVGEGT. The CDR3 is CASSHDRQTGANVLTF. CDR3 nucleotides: TGTGCCAGCAGCCATGACCGACAGACTGGGGCCAACGTCCTGACTTTC.

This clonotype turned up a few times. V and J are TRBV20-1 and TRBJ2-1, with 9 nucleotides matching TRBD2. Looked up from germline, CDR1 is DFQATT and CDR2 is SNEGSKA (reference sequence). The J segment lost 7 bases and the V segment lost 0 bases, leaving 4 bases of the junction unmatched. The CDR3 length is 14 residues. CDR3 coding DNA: TGCAGTGCTAGAGATATGGGACTAGCAAATGAGCAGTTCTTC. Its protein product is CSARDMGLANEQFF.

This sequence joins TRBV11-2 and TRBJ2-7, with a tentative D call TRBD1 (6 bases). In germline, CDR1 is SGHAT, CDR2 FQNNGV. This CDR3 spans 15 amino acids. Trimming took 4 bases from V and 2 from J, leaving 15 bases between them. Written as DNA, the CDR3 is TGTGCCAGCAGCTCTCTCCGGGACACGCCCTACGAGCAGTACTTC. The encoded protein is CASSSLRDTPYEQYF.

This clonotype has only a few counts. The CDR3 DNA reads TGTGCCAGCAGCTTAATACGGACAGGGCCTAACTATGGCTACACCTTC. Translation gives CASSLIRTGPNYGYTF. This chain links TRBV11-2 with TRBJ1-2; 8 bases agree with TRBD1. Germline CDR1 reads SGHAT; CDR2 reads FQNNGV. This CDR3 has 16 residues. Losses at the gene ends were 2 bases for V and 0 bases for J; bases not matched to a gene: 5.

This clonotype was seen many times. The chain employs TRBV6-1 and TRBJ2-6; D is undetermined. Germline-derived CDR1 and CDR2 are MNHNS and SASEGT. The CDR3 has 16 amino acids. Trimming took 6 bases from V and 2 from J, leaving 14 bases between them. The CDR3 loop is CASRIGYSTGANVLTF. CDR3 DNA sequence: TGTGCCAGCAGAATAGGGTACTCAACTGGGGCCAACGTCCTGACTTTC.

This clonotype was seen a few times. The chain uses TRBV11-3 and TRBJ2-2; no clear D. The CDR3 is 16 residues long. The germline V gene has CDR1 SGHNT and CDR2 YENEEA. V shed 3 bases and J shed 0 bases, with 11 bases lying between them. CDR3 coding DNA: TGTGCCAGCAGCTTTCTCGCGGACGCGAACACCGGGGAGCTGTTTTTT. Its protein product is CASSFLADANTGELFF.

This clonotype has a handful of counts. This CDR3 is CASRDNRGGYEQYF. The CDR3 DNA follows: TGTGCCAGCAGGGACAACAGGGGAGGCTACGAGCAGTACTTC. The chain joins TRBV7-9 to TRBJ2-7, with a weak D call TRBD1 (7 bases). Trimming cost V 6 bases and J 3 bases, with 15 bases left between them. The CDR3 extends over 14 amino acids. Germline CDR1 reads SEHNR; CDR2 reads FQNEAQ (reference sequence).

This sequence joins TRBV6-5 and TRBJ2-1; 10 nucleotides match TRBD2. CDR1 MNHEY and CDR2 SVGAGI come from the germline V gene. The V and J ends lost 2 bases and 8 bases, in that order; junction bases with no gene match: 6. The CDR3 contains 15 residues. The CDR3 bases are TGTGCCAGCAGTTACGCTAGCGGGAGTAGGGATGAGCAGTTCTTC. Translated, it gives CASSYASGSRDEQFF.

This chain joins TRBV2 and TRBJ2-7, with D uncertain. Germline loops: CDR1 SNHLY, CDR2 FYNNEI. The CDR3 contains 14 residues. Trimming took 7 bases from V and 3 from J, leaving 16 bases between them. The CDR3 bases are TGTGCCAGCATGGCAGACCGAAACGTCTACGAGCAGTACTTC. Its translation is CASMADRNVYEQYF.

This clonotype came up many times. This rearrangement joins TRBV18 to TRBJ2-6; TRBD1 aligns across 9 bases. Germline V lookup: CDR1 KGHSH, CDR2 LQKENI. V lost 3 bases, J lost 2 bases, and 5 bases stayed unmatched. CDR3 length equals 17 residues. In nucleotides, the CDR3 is TGTGCCAGCTCACCGGGACAGGGTTTGGCTGGGGCCAACGTCCTGACTTTC. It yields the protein CASSPGQGLAGANVLTF.

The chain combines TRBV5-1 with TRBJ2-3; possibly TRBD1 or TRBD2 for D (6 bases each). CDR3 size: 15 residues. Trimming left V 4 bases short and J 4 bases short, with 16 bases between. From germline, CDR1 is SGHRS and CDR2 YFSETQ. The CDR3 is CASSLVGGASDTQYF. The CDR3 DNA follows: TGCGCCAGCAGCCTCGTCGGGGGCGCATCAGATACGCAGTATTTT.

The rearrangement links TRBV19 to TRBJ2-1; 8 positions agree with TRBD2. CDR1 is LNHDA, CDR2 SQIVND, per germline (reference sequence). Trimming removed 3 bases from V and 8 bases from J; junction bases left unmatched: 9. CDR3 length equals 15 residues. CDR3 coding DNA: TGTGCCAGTAGTATCAAGAGCGGGAGTGGGTATGAGCAGTTCTTC. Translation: CASSIKSGSGYEQFF.

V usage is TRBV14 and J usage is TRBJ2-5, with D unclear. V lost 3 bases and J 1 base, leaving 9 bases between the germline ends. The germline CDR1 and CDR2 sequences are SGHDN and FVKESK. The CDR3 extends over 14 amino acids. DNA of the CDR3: TGTGCCAGCAGCCACACATTGTTCCAAGAGACCCAGTACTTC. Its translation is CASSHTLFQETQYF.

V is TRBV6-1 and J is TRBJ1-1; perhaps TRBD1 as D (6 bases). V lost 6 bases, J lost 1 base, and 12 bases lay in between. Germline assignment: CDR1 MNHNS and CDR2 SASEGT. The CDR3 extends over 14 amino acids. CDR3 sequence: CASRPDRQNTEAFF. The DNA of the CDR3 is TGTGCCAGCAGGCCAGACAGGCAGAACACTGAAGCTTTCTTT.

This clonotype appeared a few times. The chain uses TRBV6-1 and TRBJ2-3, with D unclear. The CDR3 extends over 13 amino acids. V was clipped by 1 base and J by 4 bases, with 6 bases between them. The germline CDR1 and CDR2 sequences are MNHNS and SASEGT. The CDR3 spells CASSEGLPDTQYF. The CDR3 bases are TGTGCCAGCAGTGAAGGGCTCCCAGATACGCAGTATTTT.

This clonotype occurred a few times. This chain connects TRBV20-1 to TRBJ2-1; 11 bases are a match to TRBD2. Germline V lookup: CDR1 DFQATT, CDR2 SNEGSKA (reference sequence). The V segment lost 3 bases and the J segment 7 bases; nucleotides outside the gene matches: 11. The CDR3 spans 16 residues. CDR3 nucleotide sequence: TGCAGTGCTAGGGACCCTACTAGCGGGAGCGTGAATGAGCAGTTCTTC. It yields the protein CSARDPTSGSVNEQFF.